These 30 T cell receptor beta chains were sequenced from one sample in a study of human T cells and chemical hapten exposure. Time point noted: patch test 2, 6 weeks after DPC sensitization. As for treatment: therapeutic diphenylcyclopropenone sensitization with weekly scalp DPC. TCRdb re-derived calls from the RACE reads in MiXCR, one entry per CDR3 protein. The sample holds about 80,000 distinct CDR3 sequences, 11% seen once. The specimen was whole blood, collected in connection with sensitization to the hapten diphenylcyclopropenone (DPC). The source of these receptors is a man aged 18 to 30 with alopecia areata. Some clones in this sample may be carry-over from other donors' samples.

This clonotype was seen a few times. The V gene is TRBV7-6, the J gene TRBJ2-7; D unresolved. CDR1 SGHVS and CDR2 FNYEAQ come from the germline V gene. The CDR3 covers 15 residues. The germline V and J ends were trimmed by 5 bases and 1 base, with 15 bases remaining between them. The CDR3, as DNA: TGTGCCAGCAGCATCGGCCCCGGGTCTTCCTACGAGCAGTACGTC. Residues: CASSIGPGSSYEQYV.

The sample holds many counts of this clonotype. This sequence joins TRBV29-1 and TRBJ2-3; D may match TRBD1 or TRBD2 (5 bases each). CDR1 is SQVTM and CDR2 is ANQGSEA in the germline V gene. This CDR3 is 14 amino acids long. Trimming shortened V by 3 bases and J by 0 bases, and 10 bases separated the two germline ends. Here the CDR3 DNA reads TGCAGCGTTGACCCCAGGGAGAGCACAGATACGCAGTATTTT. It translates to CSVDPRESTDTQYF.

V gene TRBV20-1 combines with J gene TRBJ2-6; D unresolved. Germline CDR1 DFQATT, CDR2 SNEGSKA (reference sequence). CDR3 length: 14 residues. V lost 3 bases, J lost 2 bases, and 8 bases lay in between. The CDR3 DNA is TGCAGTGCTAGCGAAGGGACTGGGGCCAACGTCCTGACTTTC. Encoded protein: CSASEGTGANVLTF.

The chain combines TRBV18 with TRBJ2-7, with 8 positions matching TRBD2. Germline values: CDR1 KGHSH, CDR2 LQKENI. V gave up 3 bases and J gave up 0 bases; unmatched junction bases: 4. This CDR3 has 15 residues. As DNA, the CDR3 is TGTGCCAGCTCACCCGGGAGGGCGAGCTCCTACGAGCAGTACTTC. This translates into CASSPGRASSYEQYF.

This clonotype came up a few times. The chain employs TRBV20-1 and TRBJ2-3; 13 bases match TRBD2. This CDR3 is 17 amino acids long. CDR1 and CDR2 (germline): DFQATT, SNEGSKA (reference sequence). V was clipped by 2 bases and J by 1 base; unmatched bases: 6. The CDR3 sequence: CSARPTSGGRGTDTQYF. CDR3 DNA: TGCAGTGCTAGACCGACTAGCGGGGGGCGGGGCACAGATACGCAGTATTTT.

This clonotype was seen ten or more times. The CDR3 region is CASSLSGYGYTF. The CDR3 DNA sequence: TGTGCCAGCAGTTTGTCCGGCTATGGCTACACCTTC. V gene TRBV27 combines with J gene TRBJ1-2, with D unresolved. Trimming stripped 3 bases from V and 4 bases from J, with 6 bases between. Per the germline V gene, CDR1 is MNHEY and CDR2 is SMNVEV (reference sequence). This CDR3 spans 12 amino acids.

This clonotype was detected ten times or more. J is TRBJ2-3 and V is TRBV7-9; TRBD1 aligns across 7 bases. V lost 8 bases and J lost 0; bases outside the gene matches: 14. This CDR3 has 17 amino acids. Germline assignment: CDR1 SEHNR and CDR2 FQNEAQ (reference sequence). CDR3 sequence reads: CASGVGQTTISTDTQYF. The CDR3 bases are TGTGCCAGCGGAGTGGGACAGACGACGATTAGCACAGATACGCAGTATTTT.

There are many counts of this clonotype. The rearrangement joins TRBV4-2 to TRBJ1-2; TRBD1 is a possible D gene (6 bases). The ends were cut back, 6 bases at V and 2 bases at J, with 7 bases in the middle. Germline V gene sequence: CDR1 LGHNA, CDR2 YNFKEQ. CDR3 length: 12 residues. In DNA form, the CDR3 reads TGTGCCAGCAGAGGGGGGAACTATGGCTACACCTTC. Amino acids: CASRGGNYGYTF.

This clonotype showed up just a few times. V is TRBV28 and J is TRBJ1-5; the D is unclear. CDR1 MDHEN and CDR2 SYDVKM come from the germline V gene. There are 12 residues in the CDR3. V was shortened by 2 bases and J by 3 bases, with 2 bases between the two germline ends. The CDR3 DNA is TGTGCCAGCAGTTTAGCCAATCAGCCCCAGCATTTT. Its protein product is CASSLANQPQHF.

This chain links TRBV5-1 with TRBJ2-1; TRBD2 is a possible D gene (6 bases). The CDR3 is made up of 11 amino acids. Trimming took 3 bases from V and 10 from J, leaving 8 bases between them. Germline V gene data show CDR1 as SGHRS and CDR2 as YFSETQ. The CDR3 sequence: CASSYGGEQFF. In DNA form, the CDR3 reads TGCGCCAGCAGCTACGGAGGGGAGCAGTTCTTC.

The genes are TRBV28 and TRBJ1-1; D not resolved. Germline lookup yields CDR1 MDHEN and CDR2 SYDVKM. Deletions cut 4 bases from V and 3 bases from J, with 15 bases between. This CDR3 contains 15 residues. The CDR3 here is CASSSPGRWDTEAFF. CDR3 sequence (DNA): TGTGCCAGCAGTTCACCCGGGAGATGGGACACTGAAGCTTTCTTT.

The rearrangement links TRBV28 to TRBJ1-5; 8 bases map to TRBD1. In germline, CDR1 is MDHEN, CDR2 SYDVKM. CDR3 length: 13 residues. V lost 11 bases, J lost 6 bases, and 9 bases stayed unmatched. CDR3: CAGAQGASQPQHF. The CDR3 coding sequence is TGTGCCGGCGCGCAGGGGGCAAGTCAGCCCCAGCATTTT.

This clonotype was counted a few times. The chain has TRBV7-3 and TRBJ1-1, with D perhaps TRBD1 (6 bases). The CDR3 is 13 residues long. V was trimmed by 3 bases and J by 5 bases, leaving 10 bases between them. The germline gives CDR1 SGHTA, CDR2 FQGTGA. The CDR3 coding sequence is TGTGCCAGCAGCTTCCTACAGGGAACTGAAGCTTTCTTT. Its translation is CASSFLQGTEAFF.

The sample holds a few counts of this clonotype. This rearrangement joins TRBV7-6 to TRBJ2-3; 8 bases map to TRBD1. This CDR3 spans 15 amino acids. The germline CDR1 and CDR2 sequences are SGHVS and FNYEAQ. V lost 5 bases and J lost 2; bases outside the gene matches: 6. The CDR3 sequence is CASSIGQGTTDTQYF. The CDR3 bases are TGTGCCAGCAGCATAGGACAGGGCACCACAGATACGCAGTATTTT.

This clonotype has only a few counts. V usage is TRBV6-2 or TRBV6-3 and J usage is TRBJ1-5; 9 bases align to TRBD1. CDR3 length: 15 amino acids. The V and J ends lost 2 bases and 5 bases, in that order; junction bases with no gene match: 4. From germline, CDR1 is MNHEY and CDR2 SVGEGT. Written as DNA, the CDR3 is TGTGCCAGCAGTTACAAGGGACAGGGATATCAGCCCCAGCATTTT. Its translation is CASSYKGQGYQPQHF.

To note about this clonotype: Germline is not matched at one junction end, which may reflect a read error. The J gene is TRBJ1-6, the V gene TRBV11-2; D gene ambiguous. The germline V gene encodes CDR1 SGHAT and CDR2 FQNNGV. The CDR3 totals 15 residues. CDR3 in amino acids: CASTLGVAYNSPLHF. The CDR3 nucleotides read TGTGCCAGCACCTTAGGAGTGGCCTATAATTCACCCCTCCACTTT.

This clonotype showed up many times. V gene TRBV6-2 or TRBV6-3 combines with J gene TRBJ2-3, with 8 bases that match TRBD2. The CDR3 runs 16 residues. J was trimmed by 6 bases and V by 7 bases; bases with no gene match: 15. CDR1 and CDR2 from the germline V gene are MNHEY and SVGEGT. DNA of the CDR3: TGTGCCAGCACCCCAGCAGCGGGGGCCACAGCGGATACGCAGTATTTT. Amino acids: CASTPAAGATADTQYF.

The V and J genes are TRBV5-1 and TRBJ2-3; 9 bases align to TRBD1. Germline V gene sequence: CDR1 SGHRS, CDR2 YFSETQ. The CDR3 contains 13 residues. Trimming removed 4 bases from V and 6 bases from J; junction bases left unmatched: 3. The CDR3 loop reads CASSRTGADTQYF. Here the CDR3 DNA reads TGCGCCAGCAGCCGGACAGGGGCCGATACGCAGTATTTT.

This clonotype has just a few counts. The rearrangement links TRBV5-1 to TRBJ2-3, with no clear D. Germline V lookup: CDR1 SGHRS, CDR2 YFSETQ. Trimming left V 1 base short and J 3 bases short, with 9 bases between. The CDR3 runs to 14 residues. Written as DNA, the CDR3 is TGCGCCAGCAGCTTGTCCGGCCAGACAGATACGCAGTATTTT. It codes for CASSLSGQTDTQYF.

The CDR3 DNA sequence: TGTGCCAGCAGCCATGCAGGGTTCGGGCAGTTCTTC. It specifies CASSHAGFGQFF. V usage is TRBV5-5 and J usage is TRBJ2-1; perhaps TRBD1 as D (5 bases). CDR3 length equals 12 residues. The ends were cut back, 4 bases at V and 12 bases at J, with 14 bases in the middle. Germline V gives CDR1 SGHKS, CDR2 YYEKEE (reference sequence).

This clonotype was seen at least ten times. The CDR3 DNA is TGCAGCGTTGAAACAGACAACTATGGCTACACCTTC. Translating gives CSVETDNYGYTF. The rearrangement joins TRBV29-1 to TRBJ1-2; D remains ambiguous. The CDR3 covers 12 residues. Trimming pared 2 bases from V and 2 bases from J, leaving 6 bases between. Germline CDR1 SQVTM, CDR2 ANQGSEA.

This clonotype was counted many times. This sequence joins TRBV7-8 and TRBJ1-1; D remains ambiguous. The germline CDR1 and CDR2 sequences are SGHVS and FQNEAQ. V was cut by 1 base and J by 2 bases, with 5 bases left in between. This CDR3 has 13 residues. The DNA for the CDR3 is TGTGCCAGCAGCTTAGGGATTAACACTGAAGCTTTCTTT. It codes for CASSLGINTEAFF.

The chain has TRBV11-3 and TRBJ2-1; 7 positions match TRBD1. The CDR3 consists of 13 residues. V lost 5 bases to trimming and J lost 6 bases; unmatched junction nucleotides: 4. Germline lookup yields CDR1 SGHNT and CDR2 YENEEA. The CDR3 nucleotides are TGTGCCAGCAGCCCCCGACAGGGCAATGAGCAGTTCTTC. The encoded protein is CASSPRQGNEQFF.

This clonotype showed up just a few times. This sequence joins TRBV6-1 and TRBJ2-7; TRBD1 matches at 7 bases. The CDR3 runs 15 residues. The J segment lost 0 bases and the V segment lost 3 bases, leaving 5 bases of the junction unmatched. Per germline, CDR1 MNHNS and CDR2 SASEGT. This chain's CDR3 is CASSESTGRSYEQYV. For the CDR3, the DNA is TGTGCCAGCAGTGAGTCGACAGGGCGCTCCTACGAGCAGTACGTC.

This clonotype was seen only a few times. The chain has TRBV29-1 and TRBJ2-5; D not resolved. Deletions cut 4 bases from V and 7 bases from J, with 13 bases between. The V gene's germline CDR1 is SQVTM and CDR2 ANQGSEA. This CDR3 region has 12 residues. The CDR3 spells CSVVDLGRTQYF. CDR3 DNA: TGCAGCGTTGTTGACCTGGGTAGGACCCAGTACTTC. The variable domain in full, completed from reference TRBV29-1 and TRBJ2-5, reads SAVISQKPSRDICQRGTSLTIQCQVDSQVTMMFWYRQQPGQSLTLIATANQGSEATYESGFVIDKFPISRPNLTFSTLTVSNMSPEDSSIYLCSVVDLGRTQYFGPGTRLLVL.

This chain links TRBV9 with TRBJ2-1, with 7 bases matching TRBD1. From germline, CDR1 is SGDLS and CDR2 YYNGEE. After removal of 0 bases from V and 12 bases from J, the junction contained 3 bases not matched to a gene. The CDR3 sequence is 12 residues long. The CDR3 here is CASSVETGLQFF. CDR3 DNA: TGTGCCAGCAGCGTAGAGACAGGGCTGCAGTTCTTC.

This clonotype appeared many times. The V call is TRBV11-2, the J call TRBJ2-3; no reliable D call. Germline assignment: CDR1 SGHAT and CDR2 FQNNGV. The germline V and J ends were trimmed by 2 bases and 4 bases, with 13 bases remaining between them. CDR3 size: 15 residues. DNA for the CDR3: TGTGCCAGCAGCTTAATTATAGTTCGGGCAGATACGCAGTATTTT. It codes for CASSLIIVRADTQYF. The full variable domain, its missing parts supplied by reference TRBV11-2 and TRBJ2-3, is EAGVAQSPRYKIIEKRQSVAFWCNPISGHATLYWYQQILGQGPKLLIQFQNNGVVDDSQLPKDRFSAERLKGVDSTLKIQPAKLEDSAVYLCASSLIIVRADTQYFGPGTRLTVL.

In this sample, this clonotype turned up many times. The genes are TRBV29-1 and TRBJ1-3; D gene unclear. The CDR3 loop spans 13 amino acids. Germline V gives CDR1 SQVTM, CDR2 ANQGSEA. V was trimmed by 6 bases and J by 2 bases, leaving 11 bases between them. The CDR3 nucleotides are TGCAGCGTCTCCTCCTCGACTGGAAACACCATATATTTT. It codes for CSVSSSTGNTIYF.

This clonotype was recorded at least ten times. This chain uses TRBV6-5 with TRBJ2-7, with D possibly being TRBD2 (6 bases). This CDR3 region has 14 residues. Looked up from germline, CDR1 is MNHEY and CDR2 is SVGAGI. With 2 bases removed from V and 2 bases from J, the gap between germline ends came to 10 bases. This CDR3 reads CASSYIGGTYEQYF. CDR3 in DNA: TGTGCCAGCAGTTACATTGGGGGGACCTACGAGCAGTACTTC.

This clonotype was seen repeatedly, ten times or more. The rearrangement joins TRBV9 to TRBJ2-5, with D perhaps TRBD2 (5 bases). The CDR3 extends over 13 amino acids. V was clipped by 0 bases and J by 5 bases, with 8 bases between them. The germline V gene has CDR1 SGDLS and CDR2 YYNGEE. CDR3 in DNA: TGTGCCAGCAGCGTAGGTCCGGGGGAGACCCAGTACTTC. It translates to CASSVGPGETQYF.